This TCR beta chain was identified in a study of cytomegalovirus exposure and HLA in healthy donors. Background on the study: In a later analysis, it was reported that the 120 validation repertoires had been produced on the same platform as the roughly 700 repertoires belonging to the first cohort.

The CDR3 has 16 amino acids. CDR1 and CDR2 (germline): WSHSY, SAAADI. V lost 6 bases to trimming and J lost 0 bases, with 15 bases between them. Assay: immunoSEQ multiplex PCR; the TCRdb copy retains only in-frame clones and omits some. The sample includes 120,000 or so clones, around 86% of them seen just once. The donors were members of the approximately 130-subject validation cohort (separate from the approximately 730-subject first cohort). In the case of this clone: What it recognizes is unknown.

Points from the study as a whole: Generally TCR sequences proved uncommon, though certain public TCRs appeared in numerous donors. In the 95 to 150 validation repertoires, a later analysis found that first-cohort TCR clusters tended to co-occur.

The genes are TRBV10-2 and TRBJ2-1, with D maybe TRBD2 (6 bases). Sample: PBMCs. The sequence came from a man between 18 and 29 years old in good health and CMV-seronegative. CDR3: CASRPTAGSSYNEQFF. Written as DNA, the CDR3 is TGCGCCAGCAGACCTACCGCGGGAAGCTCCTACAATGAGCAGTTCTTC.